This TCR beta chain emerged from a study of cytomegalovirus exposure and HLA in healthy donors. Study-level background: Of 398 genotyped donors, roughly 81% clustered with self-reported Caucasian donors. Study results and caveats: Investigators reported approximately 150 TCR beta chains as tied to cytomegalovirus. V- and J-gene trimming in TCR beta was tied to a missense DCLRE1C variant by an analysis performed later.

The germline V gene has CDR1 SGHAT and CDR2 FQNNGV. The CDR3 is made up of 16 amino acids. J gave up 5 bases and V 3 bases, and 9 bases lay outside the gene matches. On this clone itself: The antigen is unknown.

The PCR employed 60 Vbeta primers together with 13 Jbeta primers. The protocol was immunoSEQ multiplex PCR, while the TCRdb copy is restricted to in-frame clones and leaves out a portion. In all, the sample yields 100,000 to 150,000 clones. This TCR was recovered from a man in his forties or fifties in good health and CMV-seronegative. The sample consisted of PBMCs. The V gene is TRBV11-2, the J gene TRBJ2-5; TRBD2 matches 10 bases. The CDR3 DNA sequence: TGTGCCAGCAGCTTGAATAGCGGGAGGAGTATGGAGACCCAGTACTTC. Its translation: CASSLNSGRSMETQYF.